This T cell receptor (beta chain) was obtained from a study of blood T cell repertoires in COVID-19. About the research overall: COVID-19 samples from acute and convalescent phases originated in the United States, Italy and Spain. T cells, B-cell-depleted T cells, or PBMCs provided the cDNA or gDNA that served as material.

TCRdb's table, derived via immunoSEQ multiplex PCR, lists solely in-frame clones and lacks some. There are approximately 120,000 clones in the sample; more than 65% occur only once, and 7.9% lies in the top ten. This clone has more than one count but fewer than ten. This CDR3 comprises 17 residues. The V and J ends lost 0 bases and 0 bases respectively, with 12 bases between them. Germline CDR1 and CDR2: LGHNA and YNFKEQ. The V gene is TRBV4-2, the J gene TRBJ2-4; D possibly corresponds to TRBD1 (6 bases). The sample taken for sequencing was peripheral blood. The receptor was derived from a woman of 80 years or more with active or convalescent COVID-19. The CDR3 DNA is TGTGCCAGCAGCCAAGATGTCAGGGGTCGAGCCAAAAACATTCAGTACTTC. Encoded protein: CASSQDVRGRAKNIQYF.